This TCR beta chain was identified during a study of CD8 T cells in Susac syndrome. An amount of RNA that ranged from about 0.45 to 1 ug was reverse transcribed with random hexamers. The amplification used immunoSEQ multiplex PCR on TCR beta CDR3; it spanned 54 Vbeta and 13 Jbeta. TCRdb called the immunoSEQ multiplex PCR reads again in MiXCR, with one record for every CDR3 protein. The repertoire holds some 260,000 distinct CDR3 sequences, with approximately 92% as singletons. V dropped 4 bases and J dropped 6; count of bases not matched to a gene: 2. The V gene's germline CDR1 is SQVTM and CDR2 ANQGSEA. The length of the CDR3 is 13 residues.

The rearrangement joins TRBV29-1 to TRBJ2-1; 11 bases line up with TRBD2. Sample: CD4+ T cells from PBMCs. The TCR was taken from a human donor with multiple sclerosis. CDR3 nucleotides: TGCAGCGTTGTAGCGGGGGGGCCCAATGAGCAGTTCTTC. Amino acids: CSVVAGGPNEQFF.